The 21 T cell receptor beta chains reported below all come from one sample, sequenced in a study of vaccination effects on CD4 cells after COVID-19. The antigens these receptors bind are not known. Method: immunoSEQ multiplex PCR; TCRdb's copy keeps in-frame clones and lacks some. The top ten clones hold approximately 1.5% of a sample with more than 60,000 clones, about 67% of them seen once. In the ViraFEST assay, antigen-specific CD4+ clonotypes were identified by expansion after peptide-pool stimulation. When roughly eleven days of culture had elapsed, CD4+ T cells were isolated. Participants completed two doses of the BNT162b2 or mRNA-1273 vaccine. Sequenced material: CD4+ T cells from PBMCs cultured with HCoV-229E spike peptides, taken after COVID-19 vaccination. Receptor source: a human donor who received a COVID-19 vaccine.

The chain couples TRBV7-2 to TRBJ1-2; 9 bases align to TRBD1. The CDR3 runs to 15 residues. Trimming at V came to 2 bases and at J to 9 bases, leaving 10 bases not matched to a gene. Germline V gives CDR1 SGHTA, CDR2 FQGNSA. CDR3 nucleotide sequence: TGTGCCAGCAGCTTACATAAGGGACAGGGCGTGCGCTACACCTTC. This gives the protein CASSLHKGQGVRYTF.

The rearrangement uses TRBV19 and TRBJ1-1; 9 bases agree with TRBD1. Losses at the gene ends were 2 bases for V and 5 bases for J; bases not matched to a gene: 6. Germline loops: CDR1 LNHDA, CDR2 SQIVND (reference sequence). The CDR3 consists of 15 residues. DNA for the CDR3: TGTGCCAGTAGTATACCGGGACAGGGTGGGACTGAAGCTTTCTTT. It codes for CASSIPGQGGTEAFF.

The V gene is TRBV19, the J gene TRBJ1-3; D perhaps matches TRBD1 (6 bases). From germline, CDR1 is LNHDA and CDR2 SQIVND (reference sequence). The V gene lost 5 bases and the J gene lost 0 bases, with 20 bases spanning the gap. The length of the CDR3 is 18 residues. The CDR3 DNA reads as TGTGCCAGTAGTCAATATCAGGGGATTCCGAGCTCTGGAAACACCATATATTTT. It codes for CASSQYQGIPSSGNTIYF. Full variable domain (remainder filled in from reference TRBV19 and TRBJ1-3): DGGITQSPKYLFRKEGQNVTLSCEQNLNHDAMYWYRQDPGQGLRLIYYSQIVNDFQKGDIAEGYSVSREKKESFPLTVTSAQKNPTAFYLCASSQYQGIPSSGNTIYFGEGSWLTVV.

V and J are TRBV21-1 and TRBJ1-2. TRBV21-1 is shown as a pseudogene. The CDR3 loop spans 15 amino acids. The CDR3 sequence: CASSHRDSGREGYTF. CDR3 in DNA: TGTGCCAGCAGCCACCGGGACTCGGGGAGGGAGGGCTACACCTTC.

The chain recombines TRBV7-7 with TRBJ2-7, with 9 bases fitting TRBD1. The CDR3 covers 15 residues. Germline V CDR1 and CDR2: SSHAT, FNYEAQ (reference sequence). J gave up 3 bases and V 4 bases, and 7 bases lay outside the gene matches. The CDR3 DNA is TGTGCCAGCAGCTCCTCGACAGGGGGGTTCTACGAGCAGTACGTC. Its protein product is CASSSSTGGFYEQYV.

This clone was detected a few times. The chain joins TRBV4-1 to TRBJ2-1; tentative D call: TRBD2 (5 bases). Germline V CDR1 and CDR2: MGHRA, YSYEKL. This CDR3 has 13 residues. V was shortened by 4 bases and J by 9 bases, with 13 bases between the two germline ends. This CDR3 reads CASSPTLVPEQFF. For the CDR3, the DNA is TGCGCCAGCAGCCCCACACTAGTCCCTGAGCAGTTCTTC.

A few counts support this clone. J is TRBJ2-2 and V is TRBV4-2, with 8 positions matching TRBD2. V lost 4 bases and J lost 3; bases outside the gene matches: 4. In germline, CDR1 is LGHNA, CDR2 YNFKEQ. The CDR3 contains 15 residues. CDR3 sequence: CASSLAGGDTGELFF. DNA of the CDR3: TGTGCCAGCAGCCTGGCGGGGGGTGACACCGGGGAGCTGTTTTTT.

The chain couples TRBV2 to TRBJ1-1, with TRBD1 matching over 8 bases. Per germline, CDR1 SNHLY and CDR2 FYNNEI. The CDR3 is made up of 15 amino acids. J lost 5 bases, V lost 6 bases, and 11 bases had no gene match. CDR3 sequence reads: CASRPKTGGYTEAFF. The CDR3 bases are TGTGCCAGCAGACCAAAAACAGGGGGTTATACTGAAGCTTTCTTT.

V and J are TRBV25-1 and TRBJ1-3; tentative D call: TRBD1 (5 bases). CDR1 MGHDK and CDR2 SYGVNS come from the germline V gene. V was cut by 3 bases and J by 4 bases, with 13 bases left in between. The CDR3 extends over 15 amino acids. Here the CDR3 reads CASSDVRGAGNTIYF. For the CDR3, the DNA is TGTGCCAGCAGTGACGTTAGGGGTGCCGGAAACACCATATATTTT.

The genes are TRBV7-2 and TRBJ1-6, with D maybe TRBD1 (6 bases). CDR1 is SGHTA, CDR2 FQGNSA, per germline. Trimming pared 2 bases from V and 11 bases from J, leaving 10 bases between. The CDR3 is 13 residues long. The CDR3 bases are TGTGCCAGCAGCTTATGGACAGTTGCACCCCTCCACTTT. It encodes CASSLWTVAPLHF.

This chain joins TRBV28 and TRBJ1-5, with 10 bases matching TRBD1. This CDR3 has 16 amino acids. V gave up 6 bases and J gave up 6 bases; unmatched junction bases: 11. The germline V gene has CDR1 MDHEN and CDR2 SYDVKM. Written as DNA, the CDR3 is TGTGCCAGCAGCCCAAACAGACAGGGGGCAGGTCAGCCCCAGCATTTT. Amino acids: CASSPNRQGAGQPQHF.

The V gene is TRBV3-1 (or the pseudogene TRBV3-2), the J gene TRBJ1-6; D may be TRBD1 (5 bases). V was cut by 4 bases and J by 9 bases, with 13 bases left in between. Germline CDR1 reads LGHDT; CDR2 reads YNNKEL (reference sequence). There are 14 residues in the CDR3. CDR3 sequence: CASSRGGRTSPLHF. The CDR3 region has the DNA TGTGCCAGCAGCCGGGGGGGGAGAACTTCACCCCTCCACTTT.

A single count supports this clone. Here the CDR3 reads CASSLDKDYEQYV. The DNA for the CDR3 is TGTGCCAGCAGCTTAGATAAGGACTACGAGCAGTACGTC. The chain joins TRBV7-2 to TRBJ2-7; D not resolved. Germline CDR1 and CDR2: SGHTA and FQGNSA. The V end was cut by 1 base, the J end by 3 bases, with 7 bases between. The CDR3 totals 13 residues.

The rearrangement uses TRBV9 and TRBJ2-2; the D is unclear. The length of the CDR3 is 13 residues. V was pared by 2 bases and J by 4 bases, with 6 bases between. Germline CDR1 is SGDLS and CDR2 is YYNGEE. This CDR3 reads CASSVVITGELFF. The CDR3, as DNA: TGTGCCAGCAGCGTGGTAATCACCGGGGAGCTGTTTTTT.

This clone was seen more than once but under ten times. The J gene is TRBJ1-5, the V gene TRBV9; the match to TRBD1 covers 7 bases. Germline V gene data show CDR1 as SGDLS and CDR2 as YYNGEE. The junction had 7 bases not matched to a gene; V was cut back by 4 bases and J by 6 bases. The length of the CDR3 is 14 residues. This chain's CDR3 is CASSSRDSFQPQHF. CDR3 coding DNA: TGTGCCAGCAGCAGCCGGGACAGTTTTCAGCCCCAGCATTTT.

The chain recombines TRBV12-5 with TRBJ1-4; 9 bases map to TRBD1. The V segment lost 5 bases and the J segment 8 bases; nucleotides outside the gene matches: 6. This CDR3 is built from 14 residues. The germline V gene encodes CDR1 LGHNT and CDR2 FRNRAP. The CDR3 reads CASGPGQGREKLFF. CDR3 DNA: TGTGCTAGTGGTCCGGGACAGGGAAGGGAAAAACTGTTTTTT.

The rearrangement links TRBV6-5 to TRBJ1-5; D not resolved. The CDR3 runs 13 residues. The germline V gene has CDR1 MNHEY and CDR2 SVGAGI. V lost 6 bases, J lost 4 bases, and 10 bases lay in between. CDR3 sequence reads: CASSGNFNQPQHF. The CDR3 bases are TGTGCCAGCAGCGGGAATTTTAATCAGCCCCAGCATTTT.

This chain uses TRBV20-1 with TRBJ1-5, with a tentative D call TRBD1 (5 bases). Germline lookup yields CDR1 DFQATT and CDR2 SNEGSKA (reference sequence). The V end was cut by 3 bases, the J end by 9 bases, with 18 bases between. This CDR3 comprises 14 residues. The CDR3 spells CSASNYQGPGPQHF. The CDR3 coding sequence is TGCAGTGCTAGTAATTACCAGGGTCCTGGGCCCCAGCATTTT.

The chain recombines TRBV4-3 with TRBJ1-1; 10 nucleotides match TRBD1. This CDR3 comprises 17 residues. J was trimmed by 2 bases and V by 3 bases; bases with no gene match: 9. The germline gives CDR1 LGHNA, CDR2 YSLEER. The CDR3 DNA sequence: TGCGCCAGCAGCCAGCGGGACAGGGGCTTATCCAACACTGAAGCTTTCTTT. As protein: CASSQRDRGLSNTEAFF.

The chain links TRBV20-1 to TRBJ1-2; D remains unclear. CDR1 and CDR2 (germline): DFQATT, SNEGSKA (reference sequence). CDR3 length: 11 amino acids. The V end lost 5 bases, the J end lost 4 bases, and 8 bases lay between the germline ends. The DNA of the CDR3 is TGCAGTGCTGCAGGAATCTATGGCTACACCTTC. It is translated as CSAAGIYGYTF.

The CDR3, as DNA: TGTGCCAGCTCACTAGGTCGGCCCCCCCACCCGGATACGCAGTATTTT. Its translation: CASSLGRPPHPDTQYF. This chain links TRBV18 with TRBJ2-3; D not certain. V lost 4 bases and J 6 bases, leaving 20 bases between the germline ends. Germline V gives CDR1 KGHSH, CDR2 LQKENI. This CDR3 is 16 amino acids long.